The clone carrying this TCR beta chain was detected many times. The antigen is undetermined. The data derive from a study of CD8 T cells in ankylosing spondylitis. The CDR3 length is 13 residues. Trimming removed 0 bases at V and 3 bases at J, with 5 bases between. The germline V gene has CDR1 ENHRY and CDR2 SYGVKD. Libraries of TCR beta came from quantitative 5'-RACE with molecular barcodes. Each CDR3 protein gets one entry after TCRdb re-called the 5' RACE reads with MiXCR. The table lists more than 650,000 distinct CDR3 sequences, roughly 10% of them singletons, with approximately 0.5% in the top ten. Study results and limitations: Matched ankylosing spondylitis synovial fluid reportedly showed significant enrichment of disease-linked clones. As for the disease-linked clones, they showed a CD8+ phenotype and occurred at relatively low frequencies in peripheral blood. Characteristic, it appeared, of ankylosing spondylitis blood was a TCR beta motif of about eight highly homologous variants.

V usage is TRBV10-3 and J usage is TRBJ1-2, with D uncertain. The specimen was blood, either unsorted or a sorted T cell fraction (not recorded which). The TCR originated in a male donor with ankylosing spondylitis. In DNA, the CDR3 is TGTGCCATCAGTGAGTCTTCAGACTATGGCTACACCTTC. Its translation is CAISESSDYGYTF.